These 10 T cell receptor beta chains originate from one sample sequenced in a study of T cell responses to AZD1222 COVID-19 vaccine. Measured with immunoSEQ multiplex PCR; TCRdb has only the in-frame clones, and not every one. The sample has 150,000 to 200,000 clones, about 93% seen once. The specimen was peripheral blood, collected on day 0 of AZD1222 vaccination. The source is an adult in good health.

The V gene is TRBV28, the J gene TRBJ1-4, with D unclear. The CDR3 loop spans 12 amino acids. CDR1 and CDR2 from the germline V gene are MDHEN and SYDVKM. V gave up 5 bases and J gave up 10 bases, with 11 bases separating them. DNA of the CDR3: TGTGCCAGCAGTCCTCTCGGGCGAAAACTGTTTTTT. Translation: CASSPLGRKLFF.

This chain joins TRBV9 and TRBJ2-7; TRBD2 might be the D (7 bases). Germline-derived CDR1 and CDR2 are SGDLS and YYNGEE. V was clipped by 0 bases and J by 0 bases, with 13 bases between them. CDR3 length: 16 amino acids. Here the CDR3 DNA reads TGTGCCAGCAGCGTAGGCGGGGGCCCAAGCTCCTACGAGCAGTACTTC. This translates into CASSVGGGPSSYEQYF.

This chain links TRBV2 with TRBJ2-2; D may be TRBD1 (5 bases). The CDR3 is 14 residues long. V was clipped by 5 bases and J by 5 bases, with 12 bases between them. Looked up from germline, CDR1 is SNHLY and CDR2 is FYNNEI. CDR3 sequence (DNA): TGTGCCAGCAGTCCGGACACCCAGACCGGGGAGCTGTTTTTT. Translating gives CASSPDTQTGELFF.

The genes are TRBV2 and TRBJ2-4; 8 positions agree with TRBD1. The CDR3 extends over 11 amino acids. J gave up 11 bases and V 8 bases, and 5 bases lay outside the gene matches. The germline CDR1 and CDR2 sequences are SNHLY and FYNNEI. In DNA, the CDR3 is TGTGCCAGCGGACAGGGTGAGGTTCAGTACTTC. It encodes CASGQGEVQYF.

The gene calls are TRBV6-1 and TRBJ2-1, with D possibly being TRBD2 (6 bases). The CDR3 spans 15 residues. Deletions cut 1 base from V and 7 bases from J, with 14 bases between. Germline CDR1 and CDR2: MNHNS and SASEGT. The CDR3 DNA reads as TGTGCCAGCAGTGAAGAGGGAGGCGGGACTAATGAGCAGTTCTTC. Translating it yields CASSEEGGGTNEQFF.

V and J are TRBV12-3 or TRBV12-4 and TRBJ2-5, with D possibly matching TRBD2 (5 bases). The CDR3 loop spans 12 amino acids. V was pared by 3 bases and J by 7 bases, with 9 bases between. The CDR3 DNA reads TGTGCCAGCAGTTTCCCTGCGGGGACCCAGTACTTC. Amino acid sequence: CASSFPAGTQYF.

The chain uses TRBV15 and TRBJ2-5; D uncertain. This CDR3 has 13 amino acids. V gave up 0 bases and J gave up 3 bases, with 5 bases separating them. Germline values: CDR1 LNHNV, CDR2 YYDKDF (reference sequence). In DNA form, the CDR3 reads TGTGCCACCAGCAGAGACTTAAAAGAGACCCAGTACTTC. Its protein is CATSRDLKETQYF.

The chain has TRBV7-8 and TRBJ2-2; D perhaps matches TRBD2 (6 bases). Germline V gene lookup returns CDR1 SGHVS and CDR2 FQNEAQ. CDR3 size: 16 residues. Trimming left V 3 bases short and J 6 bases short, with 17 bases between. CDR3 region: CASSLAGSNRAGELFF. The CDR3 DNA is TGTGCCAGCAGCTTGGCCGGGAGTAATAGAGCCGGGGAGCTGTTTTTT.

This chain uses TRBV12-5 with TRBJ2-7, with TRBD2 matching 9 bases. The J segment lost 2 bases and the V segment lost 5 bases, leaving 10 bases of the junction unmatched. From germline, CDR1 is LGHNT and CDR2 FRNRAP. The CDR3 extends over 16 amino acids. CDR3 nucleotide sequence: TGTGCTAGTGGTCTACAACTTGCGGGAGGGACCTACGAGCAGTACTTC. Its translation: CASGLQLAGGTYEQYF.

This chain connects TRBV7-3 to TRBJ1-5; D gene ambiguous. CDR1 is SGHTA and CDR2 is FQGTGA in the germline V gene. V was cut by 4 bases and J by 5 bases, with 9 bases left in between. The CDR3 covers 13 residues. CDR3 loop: CASSSYSDQPQHF. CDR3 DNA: TGTGCCAGCAGCTCGTACAGCGATCAGCCCCAGCATTTT.